One sample yielded the 17 T cell receptor beta chains listed below, sequenced in a study of blood T cell repertoires in COVID-19. Only in-frame clones appear in the TCRdb table, and some are missing; sequencing was by immunoSEQ multiplex PCR. The sample lists about 150,000 clones, 70% to 85% seen once, with about 6.9% in the top ten. The material sequenced was peripheral blood. The receptors were gathered from a man older than 75 with COVID-19, enrolled during active disease.

The chain couples TRBV7-9 to TRBJ2-3, with 7 positions matching TRBD1. The CDR3 is 15 residues long. The V segment lost 5 bases and the J segment 1 base; nucleotides outside the gene matches: 6. Germline CDR1 SEHNR, CDR2 FQNEAQ (reference sequence). As DNA, the CDR3 is TGTGCCAGCAGCCATCCCGGGACAGGCACAGATACGCAGTATTTT. Protein sequence: CASSHPGTGTDTQYF.

This chain connects TRBV4-2 to TRBJ1-6; D is uncertain. The CDR3 spans 13 residues. Germline assignment: CDR1 LGHNA and CDR2 YNFKEQ. The V gene lost 6 bases and the J gene lost 8 bases, with 11 bases spanning the gap. CDR3 bases: TGTGCCAGCAGTCTAGGAGAGGATTCACCCCTCCACTTT. Amino acid sequence: CASSLGEDSPLHF.

The V gene is TRBV11-1, the J gene TRBJ2-5; tentative D call: TRBD2 (5 bases). V lost 2 bases and J lost 5, with 12 bases in between. Germline values: CDR1 SGHAT, CDR2 FQDESV (reference sequence). The CDR3 consists of 14 residues. The CDR3 coding sequence is TGTGCCAGCAGCTTAAATACGGGCGGGGAGACCCAGTACTTC. This codes for CASSLNTGGETQYF.

The chain employs TRBV4-1 and TRBJ2-5; tentative D call: TRBD2 (6 bases). Germline V gene lookup returns CDR1 MGHRA and CDR2 YSYEKL. V lost 0 bases, J lost 4 bases, and 9 bases lay in between. The CDR3 extends over 14 amino acids. The CDR3 DNA reads TGCGCCAGCAGCCAAGATGGGGGGAGAGAGACCCAGTACTTC. It translates to CASSQDGGRETQYF.

V usage is TRBV5-1 and J usage is TRBJ2-2; 8 bases map to TRBD2. The junction had 14 bases not matched to a gene; V was cut back by 7 bases and J by 9 bases. This CDR3 has 15 amino acids. The germline CDR1 and CDR2 sequences are SGHRS and YFSETQ. The DNA of the CDR3 is TGCGCCAGCGGACCATCGGTTAGCGGGGACAGGGAGCTGTTTTTT. This encodes CASGPSVSGDRELFF.

This chain connects TRBV19 to TRBJ1-4; TRBD1 aligns across 10 bases. The germline gives CDR1 LNHDA, CDR2 SQIVND (reference sequence). Losses at the gene ends were 7 bases for V and 8 bases for J; bases not matched to a gene: 7. The CDR3 extends over 14 amino acids. CDR3 in amino acids: CASISTGGSEKLFF. The CDR3 DNA is TGTGCCAGTATTTCGACAGGGGGCAGCGAAAAACTGTTTTTT.

The chain employs TRBV7-2 and TRBJ1-6; D not resolved. The length of the CDR3 is 14 residues. The germline V gene has CDR1 SGHTA and CDR2 FQGNSA. With 5 bases removed from V and 0 bases from J, the gap between germline ends came to 5 bases. The CDR3, as DNA: TGTGCCAGCAGCCCCTTCTCCTATAATTCACCCCTCCACTTT. Its protein is CASSPFSYNSPLHF.

The V gene is TRBV6-2 or TRBV6-3, the J gene TRBJ2-5; 10 bases agree with TRBD2. In germline, CDR1 is MNHEY, CDR2 SVGEGT. The CDR3 consists of 15 residues. J was trimmed by 4 bases and V by 4 bases; bases with no gene match: 6. CDR3 bases: TGTGCCAGCAGTTCATCTAGCGGGGGACCAGAGACCCAGTACTTC. Residues: CASSSSSGGPETQYF.

Only a few counts were recorded for this clone. The chain uses TRBV14 and TRBJ2-3; 7 bases line up with TRBD2. The CDR3 runs 14 residues. V gave up 0 bases and J gave up 6 bases; unmatched junction bases: 3. Germline V gene lookup returns CDR1 SGHDN and CDR2 FVKESK. The chain's CDR3 is CASSQDGGGDTQYF. The CDR3 bases are TGTGCCAGCAGCCAAGATGGGGGAGGGGATACGCAGTATTTT.

The chain uses TRBV14 and TRBJ2-2; a weak D match, TRBD1 (5 bases). Trimming shortened V by 4 bases and J by 5 bases, and 20 bases separated the two germline ends. In germline, CDR1 is SGHDN, CDR2 FVKESK. This CDR3 is built from 17 residues. CDR3 loop: CASSRRIRVETTGELFF. CDR3 bases: TGTGCCAGCAGCCGGCGAATCAGGGTTGAGACGACCGGGGAGCTGTTTTTT. Drawing the rest from reference TRBV14 and TRBJ2-2, the complete variable domain is EAGVTQFPSHSVIEKGQTVTLRCDPISGHDNLYWYRRVMGKEIKFLLHFVKESKQDESGMPNNRFLAERTGGTYSTLKVQPAELEDSGVYFCASSRRIRVETTGELFFGEGSRLTVL.

The V call is TRBV4-1, the J call TRBJ1-2; 7 nucleotides agree with TRBD1. The CDR3 is 15 amino acids. V lost 0 bases, J lost 4 bases, and 5 bases stayed unmatched. CDR1 and CDR2 from the germline V gene are MGHRA and YSYEKL. CDR3 DNA: TGCGCCAGCAGCCAAGATGAGGGGGCGATCTATGGCTACACCTTC. Translation: CASSQDEGAIYGYTF.

This chain connects TRBV7-2 to TRBJ1-1; D is unclear. Trimming left V 1 base short and J 6 bases short, with 9 bases between. This CDR3 comprises 13 residues. CDR1 SGHTA and CDR2 FQGNSA come from the germline V gene. The CDR3 DNA reads as TGTGCCAGCAGCTTAGGGCAGTCCGCTGAAGCTTTCTTT. Translating it yields CASSLGQSAEAFF.

This chain joins TRBV15 and TRBJ1-2; the D gene is possibly TRBD1 (6 bases). This CDR3 is built from 15 residues. The germline gives CDR1 LNHNV, CDR2 YYDKDF (reference sequence). V gave up 3 bases and J gave up 0 bases, with 11 bases separating them. The CDR3: CATSRDRTANYGYTF. The CDR3 coding sequence is TGTGCCACCAGCAGGGATAGGACAGCTAACTATGGCTACACCTTC.

V and J are TRBV19 and TRBJ1-5; D is uncertain. In germline, CDR1 is LNHDA, CDR2 SQIVND (reference sequence). The CDR3 loop spans 13 amino acids. V lost 6 bases to trimming and J lost 6 bases, with 12 bases between them. CDR3 bases: TGTGCCAGTAGCCTTCGGGCGGGTCAGCCCCAGCATTTT. As protein: CASSLRAGQPQHF.

J is TRBJ2-1 and V is TRBV11-2; no clear D gene. Trimming removed 5 bases at V and 5 bases at J, with 4 bases between. The CDR3 has 11 residues. In germline, CDR1 is SGHAT, CDR2 FQNNGV. The CDR3 region is CASSRDNEQFF. The CDR3 DNA follows: TGTGCCAGCAGCCGGGACAATGAGCAGTTCTTC. Full variable domain (outside the CDR3, taken from reference TRBV11-2 and TRBJ2-1): EAGVAQSPRYKIIEKRQSVAFWCNPISGHATLYWYQQILGQGPKLLIQFQNNGVVDDSQLPKDRFSAERLKGVDSTLKIQPAKLEDSAVYLCASSRDNEQFFGPGTRLTVL.

J is TRBJ2-5 and V is TRBV7-2; 7 nucleotides line up with TRBD1. V was clipped by 3 bases and J by 13 bases; unmatched bases: 11. The CDR3 sequence is 13 residues long. Germline loops: CDR1 SGHTA, CDR2 FQGNSA. CDR3 sequence (DNA): TGTGCCAGCAGCTTCGACAGGGAAAAGATGCTGTACTTC. Its translation: CASSFDREKMLYF.

The gene calls are TRBV2 and TRBJ2-1; weak D call: TRBD2 (6 bases). The germline V gene has CDR1 SNHLY and CDR2 FYNNEI. Trimming stripped 5 bases from V and 2 bases from J, with 13 bases between. There are 15 residues in the CDR3. The CDR3 DNA sequence: TGTGCCAGCAGTTTAGCGGTGTCCCCCTACAATGAGCAGTTCTTC. Its translation is CASSLAVSPYNEQFF. The variable domain in full, completed from reference TRBV2 and TRBJ2-1, reads EPEVTQTPSHQVTQMGQEVILRCVPISNHLYFYWYRQILGQKVEFLVSFYNNEISEKSEIFDDQFSVERPDGSNFTLKIRSTKLEDSAMYFCASSLAVSPYNEQFFGPGTRLTVL.